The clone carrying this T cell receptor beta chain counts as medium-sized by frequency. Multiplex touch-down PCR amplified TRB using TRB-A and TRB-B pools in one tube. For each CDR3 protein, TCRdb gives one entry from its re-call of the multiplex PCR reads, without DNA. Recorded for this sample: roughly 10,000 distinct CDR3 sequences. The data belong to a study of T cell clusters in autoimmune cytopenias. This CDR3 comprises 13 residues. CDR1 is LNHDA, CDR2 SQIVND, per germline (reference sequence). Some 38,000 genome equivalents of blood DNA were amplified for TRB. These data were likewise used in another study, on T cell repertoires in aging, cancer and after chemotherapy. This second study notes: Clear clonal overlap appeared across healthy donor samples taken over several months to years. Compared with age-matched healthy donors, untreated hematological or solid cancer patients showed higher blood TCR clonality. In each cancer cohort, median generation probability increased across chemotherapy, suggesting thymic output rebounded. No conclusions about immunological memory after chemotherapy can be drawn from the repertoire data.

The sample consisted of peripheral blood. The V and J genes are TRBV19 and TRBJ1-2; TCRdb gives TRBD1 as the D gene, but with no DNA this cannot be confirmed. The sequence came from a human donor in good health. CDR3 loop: CASRNRGQDGYTF. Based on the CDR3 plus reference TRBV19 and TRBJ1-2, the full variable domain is DGGITQSPKYLFRKEGQNVTLSCEQNLNHDAMYWYRQDPGQGLRLIYYSQIVNDFQKGDIAEGYSVSREKKESFPLTVTSAQKNPTAFYLCASRNRGQDGYTFGSGTRLTVV.